The 25 T cell receptor beta chains in this list originate from one sample, sequenced in a study of CD8 T cells in Susac syndrome. cDNA came from around 0.54 to 1 ug RNA primed by random hexamers. TCRdb processed the immunoSEQ multiplex PCR reads anew with MiXCR; each CDR3 protein has one entry. The table lists 78,000 or so distinct CDR3 sequences, about 94% of them singletons. Sequences were obtained from CD8+ T cells from PBMCs. The receptors were gathered from a human donor with multiple sclerosis.

The chain combines TRBV7-9 with TRBJ2-1; D might be TRBD2 (6 bases). Trimming took off 2 bases at V and 4 bases at J, with 12 bases between the two ends. Germline assignment: CDR1 SEHNR and CDR2 FQNEAQ (reference sequence). The CDR3 is made up of 15 amino acids. CDR3 nucleotide sequence: TGTGCCAGCAGCTTACGGTTCGGGACTTACAATGAGCAGTTCTTC. Its translation: CASSLRFGTYNEQFF.

The chain links TRBV5-6 to TRBJ1-1; TRBD1 matches at 7 bases. Germline assignment: CDR1 SGHDT and CDR2 YYEEEE. Trimming removed 0 bases from V and 3 bases from J; junction bases left unmatched: 8. The CDR3 totals 16 residues. The CDR3 nucleotides read TGTGCCAGCAGCTTGGAGAGTTACAGGGGTGACACTGAAGCTTTCTTT. Amino acids: CASSLESYRGDTEAFF.

The chain couples TRBV4-3 to TRBJ1-6; no firm D call. V gave up 0 bases and J gave up 3 bases, with 3 bases separating them. Germline V lookup: CDR1 LGHNA, CDR2 YSLEER. The CDR3 has 14 amino acids. As DNA, the CDR3 is TGCGCCAGCAGCCAAGACGGCTATAATTCACCCCTCCACTTT. It is translated as CASSQDGYNSPLHF.

The sample holds one count of this clonotype. V and J are TRBV19 and TRBJ2-1; D is uncertain. V lost 5 bases, J lost 8 bases, and 10 bases lay in between. The CDR3 extends over 12 amino acids. The germline V gene encodes CDR1 LNHDA and CDR2 SQIVND (reference sequence). DNA of the CDR3: TGTGCCAGTAGTCCCCACCCGGATGAGCAGTTCTTC. It encodes CASSPHPDEQFF.

The chain recombines TRBV7-9 with TRBJ2-5; the D gene is possibly TRBD2 (6 bases). Germline values: CDR1 SEHNR, CDR2 FQNEAQ (reference sequence). V gave up 0 bases and J gave up 4 bases, with 12 bases separating them. CDR3 size: 15 residues. The CDR3 sequence: CASSLAGGFGETQYF. The CDR3 DNA is TGTGCCAGCAGCTTAGCCGGGGGATTTGGAGAGACCCAGTACTTC.

The V call is TRBV29-1, the J call TRBJ2-2; 7 bases line up with TRBD1. Unmatched junction bases numbered 1, after V lost 4 bases and J lost 2 bases. The CDR3 runs to 13 residues. Germline CDR1 SQVTM, CDR2 ANQGSEA. The CDR3 protein is CSVGGGNTGELFF. In DNA, the CDR3 is TGCAGCGTTGGAGGGGGCAACACCGGGGAGCTGTTTTTT.

The chain employs TRBV7-2 and TRBJ1-3; D may be TRBD1 (5 bases). The germline V gene encodes CDR1 SGHTA and CDR2 FQGNSA. CDR3 length: 16 amino acids. The V end lost 3 bases, the J end lost 0 bases, and 12 bases lay between the germline ends. The CDR3 DNA follows: TGTGCCAGCAGCTTCTACCGGGGCCCCTCTGGAAACACCATATATTTT. Its translation: CASSFYRGPSGNTIYF.

This rearrangement joins TRBV5-1 to TRBJ2-1, with TRBD1 matching 11 bases. The CDR3 runs to 15 residues. The ends lost 7 bases at V and 6 bases at J; junction bases unmatched: 9. From germline, CDR1 is SGHRS and CDR2 YFSETQ. As DNA, the CDR3 is TGCGCCAGCGGTTGGACAGGGGGCGAGGTCAATGAGCAGTTCTTC. This codes for CASGWTGGEVNEQFF.

This chain joins TRBV6-5 and TRBJ2-6, with TRBD2 as a possible D gene (5 bases). The CDR3 runs 15 residues. In germline, CDR1 is MNHEY, CDR2 SVGAGI. The ends were cut back, 6 bases at V and 0 bases at J, with 9 bases in the middle. The CDR3 bases are TGTGCCAGCAGCCTTACTAGCTCTGGGGCCAACGTCCTGACTTTC. This encodes CASSLTSSGANVLTF.

The rearrangement links TRBV6-5 to TRBJ2-3; TRBD2 matches 7 bases. With V trimmed by 5 bases and J by 3 bases, 8 bases remained unmatched. CDR3 length: 15 amino acids. Per the germline V gene, CDR1 is MNHEY and CDR2 is SVGAGI. DNA for the CDR3: TGTGCCAGCAGTATCGGACTAGTCGGTACAGATACGCAGTATTTT. As protein: CASSIGLVGTDTQYF.

The chain combines TRBV9 with TRBJ2-6; 9 bases map to TRBD1. V lost 2 bases and J lost 3; bases outside the gene matches: 6. This CDR3 region has 17 residues. CDR1 and CDR2 (germline): SGDLS, YYNGEE. The CDR3 here is CASSVGQGFGGANVLTF. Here the CDR3 DNA reads TGTGCCAGCAGCGTCGGACAGGGGTTCGGTGGGGCCAACGTCCTGACTTTC.

The rearrangement links TRBV5-1 to TRBJ1-2; TRBD1 matches at 8 bases. The CDR3 extends over 14 amino acids. The ends lost 0 bases at V and 8 bases at J; junction bases unmatched: 6. Germline V gene sequence: CDR1 SGHRS, CDR2 YFSETQ. The CDR3 is CASSLGAGGDGYTF. CDR3 DNA sequence: TGCGCCAGCAGCTTGGGTGCAGGGGGCGACGGCTACACCTTC.

This chain joins TRBV6-5 and TRBJ2-7; D could derive from TRBD1 or TRBD2 (5 bases each). CDR1 and CDR2 from the germline V gene are MNHEY and SVGAGI. CDR3 length: 17 residues. V was pared by 0 bases and J by 2 bases, with 17 bases between. The CDR3 nucleotides read TGTGCCAGCAGTTACTCGCCCGGGACGGAGAATACCTACGAGCAGTACTTC. As protein: CASSYSPGTENTYEQYF.

V usage is TRBV11-2 and J usage is TRBJ2-2; 10 bases agree with TRBD1. J was trimmed by 5 bases and V by 2 bases; bases with no gene match: 2. CDR1 is SGHAT and CDR2 is FQNNGV in the germline V gene. This CDR3 has 15 residues. CDR3 residues: CASSLRQGATGELFF. The CDR3 region has the DNA TGTGCCAGCAGCTTACGACAGGGGGCAACCGGGGAGCTGTTTTTT.

The chain is built from TRBV20-1 and TRBJ2-2, with D uncertain. The CDR3 has 17 amino acids. V was shortened by 5 bases and J by 5 bases, with 24 bases between the two germline ends. Looked up from germline, CDR1 is DFQATT and CDR2 is SNEGSKA (reference sequence). The CDR3, as DNA: TGCAGTGCTGTCTACTCAAGAGCCTTCGAATTGACCGGGGAGCTGTTTTTT. This sequence encodes CSAVYSRAFELTGELFF.

The table lists this clonotype with a count of one. This chain links TRBV5-4 with TRBJ2-6, with D uncertain. Germline assignment: CDR1 SGHNT and CDR2 YYREEE (reference sequence). The CDR3 contains 14 residues. Between the trimmed V and J ends, which lost 4 bases and 0 bases, there was a span of 5 bases. The CDR3 loop is CASSPSSGANVLTF. The CDR3 nucleotides read TGTGCCAGCAGCCCCAGCTCTGGGGCCAACGTCCTGACTTTC.

The rearrangement links TRBV9 to TRBJ2-1, with D perhaps TRBD2 (7 bases). The CDR3 length is 15 residues. The V gene lost 4 bases and the J gene lost 3 bases, with 14 bases spanning the gap. CDR1 is SGDLS and CDR2 is YYNGEE in the germline V gene. CDR3 bases: TGTGCCAGCAGCCCCAAGGGGGGGAACTACAATGAGCAGTTCTTC. As protein: CASSPKGGNYNEQFF.

Only one count was recorded for this clonotype. This sequence joins TRBV29-1 and TRBJ1-1; D unresolved. CDR1 is SQVTM, CDR2 ANQGSEA, per germline. V was cut by 0 bases and J by 4 bases, with 18 bases left in between. The CDR3 runs to 16 residues. Here the CDR3 DNA reads TGCAGCGTTGAAGATAGAACGTCCTCTTTGGGCACTGAAGCTTTCTTT. As protein: CSVEDRTSSLGTEAFF.

This clonotype was recorded once. The chain carries TRBV7-9 and TRBJ1-1, with a weak D call TRBD1 (6 bases). The CDR3 runs to 13 residues. Germline lookup yields CDR1 SEHNR and CDR2 FQNEAQ (reference sequence). Deletions cut 4 bases from V and 5 bases from J, with 11 bases between. The CDR3 nucleotides are TGTGCCAGCAGCTCCGCCAGGGGAACTGAAGCTTTCTTT. Translated: CASSSARGTEAFF. Variable domain in full (rest from reference TRBV7-9 and TRBJ1-1): DTGVSQNPRHKITKRGQNVTFRCDPISEHNRLYWYRQTLGQGPEFLTYFQNEAQLEKSRLLSDRFSAERPKGSFSTLEIQRTEQGDSAMYLCASSSARGTEAFFGQGTRLTVV.

The rearrangement joins TRBV7-9 to TRBJ1-4, with D possibly matching TRBD1 (5 bases). Trimming removed 4 bases from V and 2 bases from J, with 8 bases in between. The CDR3 is 14 amino acids. CDR1 is SEHNR and CDR2 is FQNEAQ in the germline V gene (reference sequence). The CDR3 loop reads CASSSGGTNEKLFF. CDR3 DNA sequence: TGTGCCAGCAGCTCGGGGGGGACTAATGAAAAACTGTTTTTT.

The rearrangement uses TRBV27 and TRBJ2-7; the match to TRBD1 covers 8 bases. Germline V gene sequence: CDR1 MNHEY, CDR2 SMNVEV (reference sequence). The V and J ends lost 5 bases and 2 bases, in that order; junction bases with no gene match: 8. The CDR3 is made up of 15 amino acids. DNA for the CDR3: TGTGCCAGCAGTAACGCTCGACAGGGGCCCTACGAGCAGTACTTC. Its protein product is CASSNARQGPYEQYF.

This rearrangement joins TRBV27 to TRBJ2-1; the match to TRBD2 covers 11 bases. V was clipped by 5 bases and J by 5 bases; unmatched bases: 5. Germline V gene sequence: CDR1 MNHEY, CDR2 SMNVEV (reference sequence). The CDR3 sequence is 15 residues long. The chain's CDR3 is CASSDGTSGNNEQFF. The DNA for the CDR3 is TGTGCCAGCAGTGACGGGACTAGCGGCAACAATGAGCAGTTCTTC.

V gene TRBV3-1 combines with J gene TRBJ1-2, with 7 positions matching TRBD1. V was pared by 4 bases and J by 8 bases, with 4 bases of the junction left unmatched. This CDR3 is 12 amino acids long. Looked up from germline, CDR1 is LGHDT and CDR2 is YNNKEL (reference sequence). The CDR3 DNA reads TGTGCCAGCAGCCGAGGGGGCAAAGGCTACACCTTC. Its protein product is CASSRGGKGYTF.

This clonotype was seen only once. J is TRBJ1-1 and V is TRBV5-6; no firm D call. Trimming removed 6 bases at V and 1 base at J, with 10 bases between. This CDR3 is built from 13 residues. Germline CDR1 and CDR2: SGHDT and YYEEEE. CDR3 sequence: CASNPSPNTEAFF. For the CDR3, the DNA is TGTGCCAGCAATCCATCCCCGAACACTGAAGCTTTCTTT.

This rearrangement joins TRBV20-1 to TRBJ2-7; tentative D call: TRBD1 (5 bases). Trimming pared 0 bases from V and 6 bases from J, leaving 12 bases between. The CDR3 extends over 13 amino acids. Germline V gene lookup returns CDR1 DFQATT and CDR2 SNEGSKA (reference sequence). CDR3 residues: CSAREAGYREQYF. In nucleotides, the CDR3 is TGCAGTGCTAGAGAGGCAGGGTACCGCGAGCAGTACTTC.